This passage covers 24 T cell receptor beta chains from one sample sequenced in a study of shared clonotypes between healthy human individuals. Some clones are missing from TCRdb's copy, which holds only in-frame ones; the method was immunoSEQ multiplex PCR. This sample has more than 150,000 clones; 65% to 70% occur once, and the top ten carry 8% to 13%. The material sequenced was memory CD4+ T cells sorted from blood. Subset denoted: CD45RA-negative fraction. The receptors come from a man under 40 in good health.

V and J are TRBV28 and TRBJ2-5; 9 bases match TRBD1. V shed 5 bases, J shed 4 bases, and the junction held 8 bases outside the gene matches. The germline V gene encodes CDR1 MDHEN and CDR2 SYDVKM. The CDR3 contains 15 residues. CDR3 sequence (DNA): TGTGCCAGCAGTCTTACAGGGGGCATGAGAGAGACCCAGTACTTC. Its protein product is CASSLTGGMRETQYF.

V gene TRBV27 combines with J gene TRBJ1-4, with a possible D match to TRBD1 (5 bases). V was shortened by 5 bases and J by 6 bases, with 16 bases between the two germline ends. This CDR3 spans 15 amino acids. CDR1 MNHEY and CDR2 SMNVEV come from the germline V gene (reference sequence). The CDR3 loop is CASSRLGLGDEKLFF. CDR3 DNA sequence: TGTGCCAGCAGTAGGTTAGGCCTGGGGGATGAAAAACTGTTTTTT.

This sequence joins TRBV5-4 and TRBJ2-3; D not certain. Germline-derived CDR1 and CDR2 are SGHNT and YYREEE (reference sequence). This CDR3 is 15 amino acids long. Trimming pared 4 bases from V and 0 bases from J, leaving 12 bases between. CDR3 region: CASSLDVGSTDTQYF. The CDR3 DNA reads as TGTGCCAGCAGCCTCGATGTAGGAAGCACAGATACGCAGTATTTT. Full variable domain (rest looked up from reference TRBV5-4 and TRBJ2-3): ETGVTQSPTHLIKTRGQQVTLRCSSQSGHNTVSWYQQALGQGPQFIFQYYREEENGRGNFPPRFSGLQFPNYSSELNVNALELDDSALYLCASSLDVGSTDTQYFGPGTRLTVL.

The chain recombines TRBV7-2 with TRBJ2-1; 8 bases are a match to TRBD2. This CDR3 contains 14 residues. J gave up 9 bases and V 2 bases, and 6 bases lay outside the gene matches. Per the germline V gene, CDR1 is SGHTA and CDR2 is FQGNSA. CDR3 loop: CASSLSGRSTEQFF. The CDR3 DNA sequence: TGTGCCAGCAGCTTAAGCGGGAGATCCACTGAGCAGTTCTTC. Combining the CDR3 with reference TRBV7-2 and TRBJ2-1 gives the whole variable domain GAGVSQSPSNKVTEKGKDVELRCDPISGHTALYWYRQSLGQGLEFLIYFQGNSAPDKSGLPSDRFSAERTGGSVSTLTIQRTQQEDSAVYLCASSLSGRSTEQFFGPGTRLTVL.

The rearrangement joins TRBV6-6 to TRBJ2-5; 7 bases are a match to TRBD1. Germline trimming cut 7 bases from V and 6 bases from J; bases unmatched to any gene: 8. Germline CDR1 MNHNY, CDR2 SVGAGI (reference sequence). CDR3 size: 13 residues. The DNA for the CDR3 is TGTGCCAGCACCGTAGACAGGGACAAGACCCAGTACTTC. Protein: CASTVDRDKTQYF.

The V gene is TRBV7-9, the J gene TRBJ1-2, with TRBD1 as a possible D gene (6 bases). The V gene lost 4 bases and the J gene lost 4 bases, with 16 bases spanning the gap. CDR3 length equals 15 residues. The germline CDR1 and CDR2 sequences are SEHNR and FQNEAQ (reference sequence). The CDR3 sequence: CASSSSLRTVYGYTF. The CDR3 region has the DNA TGTGCCAGCAGCTCTAGCCTCCGGACAGTCTATGGCTACACCTTC.

This clone was counted many times. This chain connects TRBV10-3 to TRBJ2-1; perhaps D is TRBD1 or TRBD2 (6 bases each). Trimming took off 6 bases at V and 4 bases at J, with 13 bases between the two ends. Germline V gene lookup returns CDR1 ENHRY and CDR2 SYGVKD. The CDR3 spans 14 residues. CDR3 region: CAIRPGGAYNEQFF. CDR3 in DNA: TGTGCCATCAGGCCCGGGGGCGCGTACAATGAGCAGTTCTTC.

The V call is TRBV11-1, the J call TRBJ1-1; 10 nucleotides align to TRBD1. Per the germline V gene, CDR1 is SGHAT and CDR2 is FQDESV (reference sequence). V shed 4 bases and J 6 bases; nucleotides not matched to a gene: 5. The CDR3 is 14 amino acids. The CDR3 coding sequence is TGTGCCAGCAGCTGGGACAGGGGAGGGTCTGAAGCTTTCTTT. It specifies CASSWDRGGSEAFF.

V usage is TRBV7-6 and J usage is TRBJ2-1; D possibly corresponds to TRBD2 (5 bases). V lost 4 bases and J lost 2, with 24 bases in between. CDR3 length: 19 amino acids. Germline CDR1 is SGHVS and CDR2 is FNYEAQ. CDR3 coding DNA: TGTGCCAGCAGCTCGGACCCTAGCTGGAGGCGAAAAACCTACAATGAGCAGTTCTTC. This translates into CASSSDPSWRRKTYNEQFF.

The rearrangement uses TRBV2 and TRBJ1-5; the D is unclear. V lost 1 base and J 0 bases, leaving 10 bases between the germline ends. The CDR3 is made up of 16 amino acids. Germline loops: CDR1 SNHLY, CDR2 FYNNEI. CDR3: CASSEEAPHSNQPQHF. CDR3 coding DNA: TGTGCCAGCAGTGAAGAGGCACCCCATAGCAATCAGCCCCAGCATTTT.

The V gene is TRBV7-2, the J gene TRBJ2-3, with TRBD2 matching over 7 bases. V lost 3 bases to trimming and J lost 4 bases; unmatched junction nucleotides: 10. The CDR3 has 16 amino acids. Germline CDR1 and CDR2: SGHTA and FQGNSA. CDR3 loop: CASSLLGEGGADTQYF. CDR3 nucleotides: TGTGCCAGCAGCTTGTTAGGGGAGGGCGGGGCAGATACGCAGTATTTT.

This clone has more than one count but fewer than ten. The V call is TRBV9, the J call TRBJ2-5, with D tentatively TRBD2 (5 bases). The V gene lost 0 bases and the J gene lost 10 bases, with 13 bases spanning the gap. The CDR3 covers 13 residues. Germline CDR1 reads SGDLS; CDR2 reads YYNGEE. The CDR3 DNA reads TGTGCCAGCAGCGTAGACACTGGAGGTTTCCAGTACTTC. Amino acid sequence: CASSVDTGGFQYF.

J is TRBJ1-1 and V is TRBV10-3; no clear D gene. CDR3 size: 14 residues. The germline gives CDR1 ENHRY, CDR2 SYGVKD. The V end was cut by 10 bases, the J end by 1 base, with 16 bases between. DNA of the CDR3: TGTGCCAGCAGCTCCCGGGGAGGGAACACTGAAGCTTTCTTT. Translation gives CASSSRGGNTEAFF.

The V call is TRBV5-4, the J call TRBJ2-3; weak D call: TRBD2 (5 bases). With 3 bases removed from V and 7 bases from J, the gap between germline ends came to 15 bases. This CDR3 comprises 14 residues. Germline V gives CDR1 SGHNT, CDR2 YYREEE (reference sequence). The CDR3 loop is CASSSKGSMNTQYF. CDR3 in DNA: TGTGCCAGCAGCTCGAAAGGGAGCATGAATACGCAGTATTTT.

V usage is TRBV5-1 and J usage is TRBJ2-3, with 15 bases matching TRBD2. The CDR3 has 17 amino acids. From germline, CDR1 is SGHRS and CDR2 YFSETQ. The ends lost 3 bases at V and 4 bases at J; junction bases unmatched: 6. DNA of the CDR3: TGCGCCAGCAGCTCCGGACTAGCGGGAGGGGCCCCAGATACGCAGTATTTT. As protein: CASSSGLAGGAPDTQYF.

This clone has a handful of counts. V is TRBV5-8 and J is TRBJ2-7; perhaps TRBD1 as D (6 bases). The length of the CDR3 is 16 residues. Between the trimmed V and J ends, which lost 4 bases and 1 base, there was a span of 18 bases. Germline CDR1 and CDR2: SGHTS and YDEGEE. The CDR3 loop reads CASSLWAGAGSYEQYF. The CDR3 nucleotides read TGTGCCAGCAGCCTGTGGGCAGGGGCAGGGTCCTACGAGCAGTACTTC.

The CDR3 region is CASNMDGVGTQYF. The CDR3 DNA follows: TGTGCCAGCAACATGGACGGGGTGGGGACCCAGTACTTC. This sequence joins TRBV6-5 and TRBJ2-5; tentative D call: TRBD2 (5 bases). From germline, CDR1 is MNHEY and CDR2 SVGAGI. CDR3 size: 13 residues. The V end lost 7 bases, the J end lost 7 bases, and 16 bases lay between the germline ends.

This clone appeared a few times. The chain employs TRBV7-8 and TRBJ1-4, with D perhaps TRBD1 (5 bases). This CDR3 is 13 amino acids long. Trimming removed 8 bases at V and 8 bases at J, with 15 bases between. CDR1 is SGHVS and CDR2 is FQNEAQ in the germline V gene. The CDR3 coding sequence is TGTGCCAGCGCATCGGGGCCTAGAGAAAAACTGTTTTTT. It yields the protein CASASGPREKLFF.

The CDR3, as DNA: TGCGCCAGCAGCTTCTCGGGGCCTCAGAGCTCCTACAATGAGCAGTTCTTC. This translates into CASSFSGPQSSYNEQFF. The V and J genes are TRBV5-1 and TRBJ2-1; possibly TRBD1 or TRBD2 for D (5 bases each). CDR1 and CDR2 from the germline V gene are SGHRS and YFSETQ. The CDR3 runs 17 residues. V lost 2 bases and J 0 bases, leaving 15 bases between the germline ends.

This clone was observed a handful of times. The chain recombines TRBV15 with TRBJ2-7; a weak D match, TRBD1 (5 bases). CDR1 LNHNV and CDR2 YYDKDF come from the germline V gene (reference sequence). This CDR3 has 14 amino acids. The V and J ends lost 5 bases and 0 bases respectively, with 11 bases between them. CDR3: CATSGAGSSYEQYF. DNA of the CDR3: TGTGCCACCAGCGGGGCCGGAAGCTCCTACGAGCAGTACTTC.

This chain links TRBV6-4 with TRBJ2-7; the D call may be TRBD1 or TRBD2 (5 bases each). The ends were cut back, 7 bases at V and 1 base at J, with 17 bases in the middle. The CDR3 is 15 residues long. From germline, CDR1 is MRHNA and CDR2 SNTAGT. The CDR3 here is CASILLRDESYEQYF. DNA of the CDR3: TGTGCCAGCATTTTACTCCGGGACGAATCCTACGAGCAGTACTTC.

This sequence joins TRBV11-2 and TRBJ2-1; D is undetermined. Germline CDR1 is SGHAT and CDR2 is FQNNGV. The CDR3 runs to 12 residues. Trimming took 2 bases from V and 6 from J, leaving 5 bases between them. CDR3 nucleotides: TGTGCCAGCAGCTTAAACTTCAATGAGCAGTTCTTC. The encoded protein is CASSLNFNEQFF.

A single count supports this clone. The chain carries TRBV28 and TRBJ1-5; D remains ambiguous. Germline loops: CDR1 MDHEN, CDR2 SYDVKM. The CDR3 runs 13 residues. Trimming left V 5 bases short and J 9 bases short, with 14 bases between. The CDR3 DNA follows: TGTGCCAGCAGTACCCCCCGCCCGGGGCCCCAGCATTTT. This encodes CASSTPRPGPQHF. The full variable domain, in which reference TRBV28 and TRBJ1-5 provide the parts outside the CDR3, is DVKVTQSSRYLVKRTGEKVFLECVQDMDHENMFWYRQDPGLGLRLIYFSYDVKMKEKGDIPEGYSVSREKKERFSLILESASTNQTSMYLCASSTPRPGPQHFGDGTRLSIL.

The rearrangement joins TRBV5-6 to TRBJ2-5; D remains ambiguous. CDR1 is SGHDT and CDR2 is YYEEEE in the germline V gene. The V end was cut by 0 bases, the J end by 9 bases, with 15 bases between. The CDR3 extends over 14 amino acids. CDR3 nucleotide sequence: TGTGCCAGCAGCTTGGTTACACCCGAGGCGGCCCAGTACTTC. The encoded protein is CASSLVTPEAAQYF.